Listed below are T cell receptor beta chains from one sample, sequenced in a study of T cell repertoires in cytomegalovirus infection. TCRdb passed the reads through MiXCR, listing each CDR3 protein once. The sample includes roughly 350,000 distinct CDR3 sequences, about 35% of them seen just once. No antigens are known for them. The material sequenced was cultured PBMCs, taken from culture after CMV antigen stimulation. The receptors here all came from a human donor in good health (CMV status not recorded). Some clones in this sample may be carry-over from other donors' samples. CDR3s include the opening cysteine and the closing phenylalanine or tryptophan. A D gene is named only where the DNA matches it firmly. Clone sizes are given selectively: once, few, many, or a class where the clone is expanded.

J gene	D gene	clone size	V gene	CDR3 protein	CDR3 DNA
TRBJ2-3	TRBD2	.	TRBV27	CASRGLAASKDTQYF	TGTGCCAGCAGGGGACTAGCGGCCTCCAAGGATACGCAGTATTTT
TRBJ2-5	.	few	TRBV5-6	CASRQAGGQTQYF	TGTGCCAGCAGACAAGCAGGGGGGCAGACCCAGTACTTC
TRBJ2-5	.	.	TRBV7-7	CASSLGGFEETQYF	TGTGCCAGCAGCTTAGGGGGGTTCGAGGAGACCCAGTACTTC
TRBJ2-1	TRBD2	few	TRBV11-3	CASRLAGGSGEQFF	TGTGCCAGCCGTCTTGCGGGAGGTTCTGGTGAGCAGTTCTTC
TRBJ2-5	.	.	TRBV7-8	CASTSPVQETQYF	TGTGCCAGCACCTCCCCGGTGCAAGAGACCCAGTACTTC
TRBJ1-2	.	few	TRBV6-2/TRBV6-3	CASSTNYGYTF	TGTGCCAGCTCCACAAACTATGGCTACACCTTC
TRBJ1-1	.	.	TRBV6-1	CASRTGLPNTEAFF	TGTGCCAGCAGGACGGGACTGCCGAACACTGAAGCTTTCTTT
TRBJ2-1	TRBD2	few	TRBV19	CASSDPHRTSRNEQFF	TGTGCCAGTAGTGATCCACACAGGACTAGTCGGAATGAGCAGTTCTTC
TRBJ1-4	.	.	TRBV30	CAWSIRQDEKLFF	TGTGCCTGGAGTATTCGACAGGATGAAAAACTGTTTTTT
TRBJ1-1	TRBD1	.	TRBV27	CASSRTGGYTEAFF	TGTGCCAGCAGTCGGACAGGGGGGTACACTGAAGCTTTCTTT
TRBJ2-3	.	.	TRBV6-8	CASSYSWGTDTQYF	TGTGCCAGCAGTTACTCCTGGGGCACAGATACGCAGTATTTT
TRBJ2-7	.	.	TRBV29-1	CSVEGGLTDFYEQYF	TGCAGCGTCGAGGGGGGACTAACCGATTTCTACGAGCAGTACTTC
TRBJ1-1	.	.	TRBV19	CASSITVNTEAFF	TGTGCCAGTAGTATCACGGTGAACACTGAAGCTTTCTTT
TRBJ1-5	.	many	TRBV7-2	CASSSSDNQPQHF	TGTGCCAGCAGCTCTAGCGACAATCAGCCCCAGCATTTT
TRBJ2-2	.	.	TRBV4-1	CASSQVLLGTGELFF	TGCGCCAGCAGCCAAGTCCTACTGGGGACCGGGGAGCTGTTTTTT
TRBJ1-2	TRBD1	few	TRBV27	CASSSDSGGSGYGYTF	TGTGCCAGCAGTTCCGATTCAGGGGGCTCGGGCTATGGCTACACCTTC
TRBJ2-1	TRBD2	few	TRBV7-9	CASRGAGTSGRAWDEQFF	TGTGCCAGCAGAGGCGCCGGGACTAGCGGGAGGGCCTGGGATGAGCAGTTCTTC
TRBJ2-5	TRBD1	few	TRBV27	CASGPGQGEETQYF	TGTGCCAGCGGCCCGGGACAGGGGGAAGAGACCCAGTACTTC
TRBJ2-1	.	few	TRBV7-2	CASSILTGTPIVEQFF	TGTGCCAGCAGCATCCTGACAGGCACCCCCATTGTTGAGCAGTTCTTC
TRBJ1-1	.	.	TRBV7-8	CASSLRGVMNTEAFF	TGTGCCAGCAGCTTAAGGGGAGTAATGAACACTGAAGCTTTCTTT